The present T cell receptor (beta chain) was sequenced within a study of CD8+ T cells in alopecia areata. Across the study: Tofacitinib therapy took 6 to 18 months; 6 months off drug came after. Study-level points and caveats: Significant decreases in scalp clonality and expanded CD8+ clones followed tofacitinib treatment. Many expanded lesional clones persisted during tofacitinib (in both scalp and blood).

Worth noting for this clone: Its antigen is still unknown.

CDR3 length: 13 residues. Germline CDR1 is SEHNR and CDR2 is FQNEAQ (reference sequence). With 2 bases removed from V and 4 bases from J, the gap between germline ends came to 6 bases. RNA was extracted and reverse transcribed into cDNA as the sequencing template. Profiled with immunoSEQ multiplex PCR; TCRdb holds only in-frame clones, not every one. The sample carries roughly 210,000 clones, roughly two fifths recorded once. Indicated treatment: oral pan-JAK inhibitor, 5-10 mg twice daily. Researchers gathered lesional scalp punch biopsies and peripheral blood from patients with alopecia areata. This chain joins TRBV7-9 and TRBJ2-1; no clear D gene. The sample in question was CD4+ T cells sorted from blood, obtained around week 36, from a patient treated with tofacitinib. The sequence was collected from a human donor with alopecia areata. CDR3 DNA: TGTGCCAGCAGCTTAAACGGGTACAATGAGCAGTTCTTC. Protein product: CASSLNGYNEQFF.